This TCR beta chain was found in a study of cytomegalovirus exposure and HLA in healthy donors. Findings of the study overall: Cytomegalovirus-associated TCR beta chains were listed, numbering 164. A classifier reportedly called cytomegalovirus status with high sensitivity and specificity. For most TCR sequences rarity was the rule, although some public TCRs occurred in many donors.

The donors were in the roughly 120-subject validation cohort, distinct from the roughly 700-subject first cohort. V lost 4 bases and J lost 5, with 14 bases in between. The CDR3 is 14 amino acids. Germline lookup yields CDR1 LGHNA and CDR2 YNFKEQ. In this sample, this clone turned up once. Its antigen is unknown. The protocol was immunoSEQ multiplex PCR, while the TCRdb copy is restricted to in-frame clones and leaves out a portion. Among about 56,000 clones listed, approximately 95% were seen once. Sequenced input: PBMCs. The TCR originated in a woman aged 18-30 years in good health and CMV-seronegative. This rearrangement joins TRBV4-2 to TRBJ2-5, with D possibly TRBD2 on 6 matching bases. CDR3 coding DNA: TGTGCCAGCAGCCCCCGCCCGGGGAGGGAGACCCAGTACTTC. Its protein is CASSPRPGRETQYF.